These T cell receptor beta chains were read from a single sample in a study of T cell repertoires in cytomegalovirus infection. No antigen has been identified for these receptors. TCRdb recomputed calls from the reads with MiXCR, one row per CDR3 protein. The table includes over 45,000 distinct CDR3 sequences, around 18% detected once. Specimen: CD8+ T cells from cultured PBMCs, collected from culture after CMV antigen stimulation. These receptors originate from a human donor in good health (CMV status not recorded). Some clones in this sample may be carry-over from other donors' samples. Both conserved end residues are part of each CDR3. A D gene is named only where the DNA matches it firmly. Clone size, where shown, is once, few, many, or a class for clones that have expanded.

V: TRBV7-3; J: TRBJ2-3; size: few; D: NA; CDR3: CASSSGKSVTDTQYF; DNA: TGTGCCAGCAGCTCTGGAAAAAGCGTTACAGATACGCAGTATTTT
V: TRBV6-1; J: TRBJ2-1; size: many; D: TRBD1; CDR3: CASSRQGAYNEQFF; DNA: TGTGCCAGCAGCCGACAGGGGGCCTACAATGAGCAGTTCTTC
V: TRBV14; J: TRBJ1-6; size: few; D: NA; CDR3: CASSLERSYNSPLHF; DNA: TGTGCCAGCAGCCTGGAACGCTCCTATAATTCACCCCTCCACTTT
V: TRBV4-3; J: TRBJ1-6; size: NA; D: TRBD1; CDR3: CASSPKTGISYNSPLHF; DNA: TGCGCCAGCAGCCCAAAGACAGGGATCTCCTATAATTCACCCCTCCACTTT
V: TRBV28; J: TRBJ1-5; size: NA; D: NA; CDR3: CASSFGRVGGGNQPQHF; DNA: TGTGCCAGCAGTTTTGGCCGCGTCGGGGGGGGCAATCAGCCCCAGCATTTT
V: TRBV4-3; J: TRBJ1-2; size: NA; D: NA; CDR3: CASSQQPPPWDYGYTF; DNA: TGCGCCAGCAGCCAACAGCCGCCACCTTGGGACTATGGCTACACCTTC
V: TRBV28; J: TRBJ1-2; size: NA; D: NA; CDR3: CASSLSAYYGYTF; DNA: TGTGCCAGCAGTTTATCAGCCTACTATGGCTACACCTTC
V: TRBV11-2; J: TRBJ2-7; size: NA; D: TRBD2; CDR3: CASSLTLAGAYEQYF; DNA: TGTGCCAGCAGCTTAACGCTAGCGGGAGCCTACGAGCAGTACTTC
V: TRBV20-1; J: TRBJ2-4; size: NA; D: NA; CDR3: CSASRGGSLTKNIQYF; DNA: TGCAGTGCTAGTAGAGGGGGGTCATTAACCAAAAACATTCAGTACTTC
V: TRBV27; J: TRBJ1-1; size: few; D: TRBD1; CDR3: CASSFQLPGQGTNTEAFF; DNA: TGTGCCAGCAGTTTTCAACTACCGGGACAGGGAACCAACACTGAAGCTTTCTTT
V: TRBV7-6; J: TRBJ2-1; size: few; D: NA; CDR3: CASSFTARDEQFF; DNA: TGTGCCAGCAGCTTTACTGCTAGGGATGAGCAGTTCTTC
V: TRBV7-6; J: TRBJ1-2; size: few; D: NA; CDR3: CASSFGPHYGYTF; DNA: TGTGCCAGCAGCTTCGGGCCTCACTATGGCTACACCTTC
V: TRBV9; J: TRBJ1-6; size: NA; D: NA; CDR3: CASSVYGNNSPLHF; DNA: TGTGCCAGCAGCGTTTACGGCAATAATTCACCCCTCCACTTT
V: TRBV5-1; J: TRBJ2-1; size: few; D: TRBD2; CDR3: CASSLRAGIYLEQFF; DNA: TGCGCCAGCAGCTTGAGAGCGGGAATATATCTTGAGCAGTTCTTC
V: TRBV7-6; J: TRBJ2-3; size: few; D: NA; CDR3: CASSLRATLTDTQYF; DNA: TGTGCCAGCAGCTTACGAGCGACTCTCACAGATACGCAGTATTTT
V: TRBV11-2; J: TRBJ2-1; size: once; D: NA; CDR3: CASSLERGRAYNEQFF; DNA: TGTGCCAGCAGCTTAGAGCGGGGACGGGCATACAATGAGCAGTTCTTC
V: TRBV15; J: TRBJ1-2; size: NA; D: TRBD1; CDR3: CATSLHLDRDHGYTF; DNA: TGTGCCACCAGCCTCCACCTAGACAGGGATCATGGCTACACCTTC
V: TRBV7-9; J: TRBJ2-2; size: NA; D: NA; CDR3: CASRKQGPGELFF; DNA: TGTGCCAGCAGGAAACAGGGTCCCGGGGAGCTGTTTTTT
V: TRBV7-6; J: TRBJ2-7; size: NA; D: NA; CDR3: CASSGPGDEQYF; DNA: TGTGCCAGCTCAGGGCCAGGGGACGAGCAGTACTTC
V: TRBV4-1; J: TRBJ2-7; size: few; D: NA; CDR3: CASSQVRESSYEQYF; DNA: TGCGCCAGCAGCCAAGTTAGGGAGAGCTCCTACGAGCAGTACTTC
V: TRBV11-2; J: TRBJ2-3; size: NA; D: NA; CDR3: CASSLVSGTDTQYF; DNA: TGTGCCAGCAGCTTAGTTAGCGGCACAGATACGCAGTATTTT
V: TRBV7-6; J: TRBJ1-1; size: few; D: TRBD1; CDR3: CASSLARGPKTEAFF; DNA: TGTGCCAGCAGCTTAGCGAGGGGGCCAAAAACTGAAGCTTTCTTT
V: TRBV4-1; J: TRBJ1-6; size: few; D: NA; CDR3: CASSQGSDRNNSPLHF; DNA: TGCGCCAGCAGCCAAGGTTCGGACAGAAACAATTCACCCCTCCACTTT
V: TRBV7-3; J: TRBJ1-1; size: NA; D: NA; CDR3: CASSPRGKFDTEAFF; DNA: TGTGCCAGCAGCCCAAGGGGGAAATTCGACACTGAAGCTTTCTTT
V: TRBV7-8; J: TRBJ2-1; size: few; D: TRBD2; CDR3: CASSLAGSGSLNEQFF; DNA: TGTGCCAGCAGCTTAGCGGGGAGCGGGAGTCTCAATGAGCAGTTCTTC
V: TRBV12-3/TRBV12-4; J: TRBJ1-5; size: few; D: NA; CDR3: CASSLTASNQPQHF; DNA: TGTGCCAGCAGTTTAACGGCTAGCAATCAGCCCCAGCATTTT
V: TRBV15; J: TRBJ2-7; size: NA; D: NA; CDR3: CATSRALRDEQYF; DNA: TGTGCCACCAGCAGGGCGCTTAGGGACGAGCAGTACTTC
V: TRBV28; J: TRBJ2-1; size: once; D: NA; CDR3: CASNMGSSYNEQFF; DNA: TGTGCCAGCAATATGGGATCCTCCTACAATGAGCAGTTCTTC
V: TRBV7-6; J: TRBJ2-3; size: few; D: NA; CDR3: CASSPAADTQYF; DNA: TGTGCCAGCAGCCCCGCGGCAGATACGCAGTATTTT
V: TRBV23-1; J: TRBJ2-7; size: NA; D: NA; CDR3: CASTTNRDLREQYF; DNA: TGCGCCAGCACCACGAACAGGGATCTCCGCGAGCAGTACTTC
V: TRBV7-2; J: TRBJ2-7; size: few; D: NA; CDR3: CASSLDPASEQYF; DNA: TGTGCCAGCAGCTTAGATCCAGCGAGCGAGCAGTACTTC
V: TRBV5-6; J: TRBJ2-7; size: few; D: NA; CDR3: CASSSNRGSYEQYF; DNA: TGTGCCAGCAGCTCCAACCGGGGTTCTTACGAGCAGTACTTC
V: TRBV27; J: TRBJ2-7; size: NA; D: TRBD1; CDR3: CASGTGAYEQYF; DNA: TGTGCCAGCGGGACAGGGGCCTACGAGCAGTACTTC
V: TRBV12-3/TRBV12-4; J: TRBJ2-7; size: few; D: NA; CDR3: CASSSRVKAYEQYF; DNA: TGTGCCAGCAGTTCCAGGGTTAAAGCCTACGAGCAGTACTTC
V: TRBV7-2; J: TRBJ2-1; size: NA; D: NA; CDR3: CASSLVPGTDEQFF; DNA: TGTGCCAGCAGCTTAGTACCCGGGACGGATGAGCAGTTCTTC
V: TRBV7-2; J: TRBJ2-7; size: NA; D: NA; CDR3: CASSLVGGSYEQYF; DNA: TGTGCCAGCAGCTTAGTCGGAGGGTCCTACGAGCAGTACTTC
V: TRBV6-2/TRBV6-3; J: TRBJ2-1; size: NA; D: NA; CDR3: CASSYRLIPNEQFF; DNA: TGTGCCAGCAGTTATCGTCTAATACCCAATGAGCAGTTCTTC
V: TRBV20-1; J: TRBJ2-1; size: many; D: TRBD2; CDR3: CSAIGGSQDHEQFF; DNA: TGCAGTGCTATCGGGGGGAGTCAGGACCATGAGCAGTTCTTC
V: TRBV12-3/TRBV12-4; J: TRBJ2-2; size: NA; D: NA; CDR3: CASSSVGTNVGGELFF; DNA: TGTGCCAGCAGTTCGGTGGGGACCAACGTCGGCGGGGAGCTGTTTTTT
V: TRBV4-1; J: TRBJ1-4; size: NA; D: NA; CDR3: CASSQDTGAFEKLFF; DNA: TGCGCCAGCAGCCAAGATACAGGAGCTTTCGAAAAACTGTTTTTT
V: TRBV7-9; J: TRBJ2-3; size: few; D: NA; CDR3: CASSLLWGGKDTQYF; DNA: TGTGCCAGCAGCTTACTTTGGGGTGGGAAAGATACGCAGTATTTT
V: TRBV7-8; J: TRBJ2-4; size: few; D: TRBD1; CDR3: CASSLGRGTALDRVSKNIQYF; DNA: TGTGCCAGCAGCTTAGGCCGTGGGACTGCCCTGGACAGGGTATCCAAAAACATTCAGTACTTC
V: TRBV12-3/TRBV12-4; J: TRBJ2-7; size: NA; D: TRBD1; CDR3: CASSPWDRELNRYEQYF; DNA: TGTGCCAGCAGTCCTTGGGACAGGGAATTAAATCGCTACGAGCAGTACTTC
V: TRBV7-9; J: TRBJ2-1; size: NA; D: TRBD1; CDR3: CASSLGTERNNEQFF; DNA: TGTGCCAGCAGCTTGGGGACAGAGCGGAACAATGAGCAGTTCTTC
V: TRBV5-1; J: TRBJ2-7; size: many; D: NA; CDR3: CASSLGQFYEQYF; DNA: TGCGCCAGCAGCTTGGGACAGTTCTACGAGCAGTACTTC
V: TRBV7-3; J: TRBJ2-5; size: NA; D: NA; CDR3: CASSASSWETQYF; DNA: TGTGCCAGCAGCGCCTCTAGCTGGGAGACCCAGTACTTC
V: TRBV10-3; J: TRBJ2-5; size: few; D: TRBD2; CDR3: CAIKASGREETQYF; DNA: TGTGCCATCAAGGCTAGCGGGAGGGAAGAGACCCAGTACTTC